These 20 T cell receptor beta chains originate from one sample sequenced in a study of blood T cell repertoires in COVID-19. Sequencing was performed with immunoSEQ multiplex PCR; in TCRdb, only in-frame clones are kept and a portion is missing. Here the sample spans 150,000 to 200,000 clones, about 85% being singletons. The source material was peripheral blood. The receptors were sampled from a man aged 55-75 years who had recovered from COVID-19.

The chain employs TRBV28 and TRBJ1-3; D gene ambiguous. The ends were cut back, 3 bases at V and 8 bases at J, with 14 bases in the middle. In germline, CDR1 is MDHEN, CDR2 SYDVKM. The CDR3 runs to 14 residues. CDR3 bases: TGTGCCAGCAGTTTTGTCCAGGCGAAAGACACCATATATTTT. Translation gives CASSFVQAKDTIYF.

This clone has a handful of counts. The CDR3 nucleotides are TGTGCCAGTTCACCCATCAGGGGCTCTGGAAACACCATATATTTT. It is translated as CASSPIRGSGNTIYF. This sequence joins TRBV7-4 and TRBJ1-3, with D perhaps matching TRBD1 (6 bases). The CDR3 runs 15 residues. Trimming took 9 bases from V and 0 from J, leaving 15 bases between them. CDR1 is SGHVT, CDR2 SQSDAQ, per germline.

This clone came up a few times. Different DNA sequences within this sample yield the same CDR3. This chain uses TRBV3-1 (or the pseudogene TRBV3-2) with TRBJ1-1; D is perhaps TRBD1 (5 bases). The germline V gene has CDR1 LGHDT and CDR2 YNNKEL (reference sequence). The CDR3 has 14 amino acids. Between the trimmed V and J ends, which lost 2 bases and 3 bases, there was a span of 10 bases. CDR3 nucleotide sequence: TGTGCCAGCAGCCAAAAGTCAGGGTACACTGAAGCTTTCTTT. This sequence encodes CASSQKSGYTEAFF.

The rearrangement joins TRBV6-6 to TRBJ1-3, with D unresolved. Trimming shortened V by 0 bases and J by 3 bases, and 9 bases separated the two germline ends. This CDR3 spans 15 amino acids. Per the germline V gene, CDR1 is MNHNY and CDR2 is SVGAGI (reference sequence). The CDR3 here is CASSYSSSRGNTIYF. Written as DNA, the CDR3 is TGTGCCAGCAGTTACTCTTCCTCGCGTGGAAACACCATATATTTT.

This chain joins TRBV6-5 and TRBJ2-7; TRBD1 matches 7 bases. The ends lost 0 bases at V and 0 bases at J; junction bases unmatched: 5. In germline, CDR1 is MNHEY, CDR2 SVGAGI. The CDR3 contains 16 residues. The CDR3 sequence: CASSYSGTVSSYEQYF. For the CDR3, the DNA is TGTGCCAGCAGTTACTCGGGGACAGTTAGCTCCTACGAGCAGTACTTC.

The V call is TRBV5-1, the J call TRBJ2-5, with TRBD2 matching over 13 bases. V lost 3 bases, J lost 5 bases, and 4 bases stayed unmatched. The V gene's germline CDR1 is SGHRS and CDR2 YFSETQ. The CDR3 contains 15 residues. This CDR3 reads CASSSGTSGVETQYF. For the CDR3, the DNA is TGCGCCAGCAGCTCCGGGACTAGCGGGGTTGAGACCCAGTACTTC. The full variable domain, its missing parts supplied by reference TRBV5-1 and TRBJ2-5, is KAGVTQTPRYLIKTRGQQVTLSCSPISGHRSVSWYQQTPGQGLQFLFEYFSETQRNKGNFPGRFSGRQFSNSRSEMNVSTLELGDSALYLCASSSGTSGVETQYFGPGTRLLVL.

This clone has only a few counts. The chain combines TRBV6-2 or TRBV6-3 with TRBJ1-1, with TRBD1 matching over 8 bases. This CDR3 comprises 19 residues. J gave up 1 base and V 4 bases, and 17 bases lay outside the gene matches. Germline CDR1 and CDR2: MNHEY and SVGEGT. The CDR3 nucleotides read TGTGCCAGCAGTTCGATGATGGCTTTCGTAGGACAGGGGAACACTGAAGCTTTCTTT. This encodes CASSSMMAFVGQGNTEAFF.

The chain employs TRBV9 and TRBJ1-2, with D unresolved. The germline gives CDR1 SGDLS, CDR2 YYNGEE. The CDR3 is made up of 13 amino acids. Trimming shortened V by 3 bases and J by 5 bases, and 11 bases separated the two germline ends. The CDR3 region is CASSASLEYGYTF. DNA for the CDR3: TGTGCCAGCAGCGCCTCTCTGGAGTATGGCTACACCTTC.

The genes are TRBV2 and TRBJ1-5, with no clear D. Trimming pared 5 bases from V and 4 bases from J, leaving 9 bases between. The germline CDR1 and CDR2 sequences are SNHLY and FYNNEI. The CDR3 is 13 amino acids. CDR3 in DNA: TGTGCCAGCAGTTGGGCCCCGAATCAGCCCCAGCATTTT. Residues: CASSWAPNQPQHF.

The chain joins TRBV5-6 to TRBJ1-1; no clear D gene. The CDR3 has 13 amino acids. Germline V lookup: CDR1 SGHDT, CDR2 YYEEEE. V shed 5 bases and J shed 4 bases, with 12 bases lying between them. This chain's CDR3 is CASSSRPGTEAFF. DNA of the CDR3: TGTGCCAGCAGTTCTCGACCAGGCACTGAAGCTTTCTTT.

The rearrangement links TRBV19 to TRBJ1-4; 7 bases fit TRBD1. Germline CDR1 reads LNHDA; CDR2 reads SQIVND (reference sequence). Trimming cost V 5 bases and J 3 bases; bases outside gene matches: 6. This CDR3 has 15 residues. The CDR3, as DNA: TGTGCCAGTAGTGCTGACAGGGCGGCTAATGAAAAACTGTTTTTT. Translated: CASSADRAANEKLFF. The full variable domain, rest sourced from reference TRBV19 and TRBJ1-4, is DGGITQSPKYLFRKEGQNVTLSCEQNLNHDAMYWYRQDPGQGLRLIYYSQIVNDFQKGDIAEGYSVSREKKESFPLTVTSAQKNPTAFYLCASSADRAANEKLFFGSGTQLSVL.

The gene calls are TRBV5-4 and TRBJ2-3; 11 positions match TRBD2. The germline V gene has CDR1 SGHNT and CDR2 YYREEE (reference sequence). The CDR3 extends over 16 amino acids. V was pared by 2 bases and J by 4 bases, with 6 bases of the junction left unmatched. CDR3 loop: CASSLLAGGPSDTQYF. The CDR3 DNA is TGTGCCAGCAGCTTATTAGCGGGGGGGCCATCAGATACGCAGTATTTT.

The chain has TRBV6-1 and TRBJ1-6, with unresolved D. This CDR3 is built from 17 residues. The V gene lost 4 bases and the J gene lost 0 bases, with 13 bases spanning the gap. The V gene's germline CDR1 is MNHNS and CDR2 SASEGT. The CDR3 loop reads CASSASGFSSYNSPLHF. CDR3 bases: TGTGCCAGCAGTGCCTCGGGGTTTAGCTCCTATAATTCACCCCTCCACTTT.

The chain joins TRBV6-6 to TRBJ2-7, with D tentatively TRBD1 (6 bases). V lost 2 bases, J lost 0 bases, and 14 bases lay in between. Germline CDR1 is MNHNY and CDR2 is SVGAGI (reference sequence). The CDR3 covers 16 residues. Written as DNA, the CDR3 is TGTGCCAGCAGTTACACCCCAGGGGTAAGCTCCTACGAGCAGTACTTC. It translates to CASSYTPGVSSYEQYF.

The chain couples TRBV6-5 to TRBJ2-1; TRBD1 might be the D (6 bases). V dropped 8 bases and J dropped 7 bases, with 15 bases sitting between them. The germline CDR1 and CDR2 sequences are MNHEY and SVGAGI. The CDR3 is 13 residues long. In DNA, the CDR3 is TGTGCCAGCGGAATAACAGGGTTGAATGAGCAGTTCTTC. This translates into CASGITGLNEQFF.

The chain is built from TRBV5-6 and TRBJ2-5; 7 bases agree with TRBD1. CDR1 SGHDT and CDR2 YYEEEE come from the germline V gene. The CDR3 spans 15 residues. V lost 4 bases and J lost 2; bases outside the gene matches: 8. This CDR3 reads CASSASTGFQETQYF. The DNA of the CDR3 is TGTGCCAGCAGCGCCTCGACAGGGTTTCAAGAGACCCAGTACTTC.

The J gene is TRBJ1-1, the V gene TRBV11-2; D perhaps matches TRBD1 (5 bases). The germline V and J ends were trimmed by 7 bases and 3 bases, with 12 bases remaining between them. The V gene's germline CDR1 is SGHAT and CDR2 FQNNGV. This CDR3 has 13 residues. CDR3 protein: CASTAGSYTEAFF. The CDR3 coding sequence is TGTGCCAGCACTGCAGGGTCGTACACTGAAGCTTTCTTT.

The chain has TRBV2 and TRBJ2-7, with 8 positions matching TRBD1. V trimming: 3 bases; J trimming: 3 bases; junction bases outside the gene matches: 4. The CDR3 has 14 amino acids. CDR1 is SNHLY, CDR2 FYNNEI, per germline. The CDR3 DNA follows: TGTGCCAGCAGTGACAGGGGGCCTTACTACGAGCAGTACTTC. The encoded protein is CASSDRGPYYEQYF.

The chain links TRBV4-1 to TRBJ2-3, with D possibly TRBD1 on 6 matching bases. Trimming shortened V by 1 base and J by 3 bases, and 14 bases separated the two germline ends. Germline V gene sequence: CDR1 MGHRA, CDR2 YSYEKL. This CDR3 is built from 16 residues. As DNA, the CDR3 is TGCGCCAGCAGCCAAGGATCAGGGGTAGTGACAGATACGCAGTATTTT. Residues: CASSQGSGVVTDTQYF.

This rearrangement joins TRBV7-8 to TRBJ1-2, with 10 bases that match TRBD1. Per the germline V gene, CDR1 is SGHVS and CDR2 is FQNEAQ. Germline trimming cut 1 base from V and 5 bases from J; bases unmatched to any gene: 7. This CDR3 contains 16 residues. The CDR3 sequence: CASSLVSTGGGYGYTF. In DNA, the CDR3 is TGTGCCAGCAGCTTAGTATCGACAGGGGGCGGGTATGGCTACACCTTC. The whole variable domain, filled in from reference TRBV7-8 and TRBJ1-2, reads GAGVSQSPRYKVAKRGQDVALRCDPISGHVSLFWYQQALGQGPEFLTYFQNEAQLDKSGLPSDRFFAERPEGSVSTLKIQRTQQEDSAVYLCASSLVSTGGGYGYTFGSGTRLTVV.